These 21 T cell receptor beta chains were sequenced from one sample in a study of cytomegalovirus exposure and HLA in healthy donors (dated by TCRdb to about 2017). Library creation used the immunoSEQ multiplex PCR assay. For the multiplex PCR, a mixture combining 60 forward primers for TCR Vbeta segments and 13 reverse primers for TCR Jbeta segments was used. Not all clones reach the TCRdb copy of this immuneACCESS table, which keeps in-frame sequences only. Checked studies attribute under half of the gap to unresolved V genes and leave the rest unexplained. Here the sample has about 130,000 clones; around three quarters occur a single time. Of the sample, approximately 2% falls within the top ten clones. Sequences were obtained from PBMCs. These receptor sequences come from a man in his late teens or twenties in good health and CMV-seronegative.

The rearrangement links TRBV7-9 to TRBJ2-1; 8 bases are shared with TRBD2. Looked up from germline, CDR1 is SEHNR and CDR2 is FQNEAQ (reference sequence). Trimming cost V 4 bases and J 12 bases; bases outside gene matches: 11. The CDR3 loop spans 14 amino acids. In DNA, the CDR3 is TGTGCCAGCAGCTCCCCCGGGGGGGGGTTACGGCAGTTCTTC. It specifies CASSSPGGGLRQFF.

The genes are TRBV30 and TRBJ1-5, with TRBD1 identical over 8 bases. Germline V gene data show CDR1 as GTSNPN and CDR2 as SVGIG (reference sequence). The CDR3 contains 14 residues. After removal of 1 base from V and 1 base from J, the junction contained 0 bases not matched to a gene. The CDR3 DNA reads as TGTGCCTGGAGTGGGACAGGGAGCAATCAGCCCCAGCATTTT. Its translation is CAWSGTGSNQPQHF.

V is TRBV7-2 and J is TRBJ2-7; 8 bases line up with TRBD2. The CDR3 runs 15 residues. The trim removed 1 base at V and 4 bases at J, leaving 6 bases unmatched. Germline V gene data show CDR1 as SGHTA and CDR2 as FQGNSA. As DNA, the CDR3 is TGTGCCAGCAGCTTAGTGAGTAGCGGGGAATACGAGCAGTACGTC. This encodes CASSLVSSGEYEQYV.

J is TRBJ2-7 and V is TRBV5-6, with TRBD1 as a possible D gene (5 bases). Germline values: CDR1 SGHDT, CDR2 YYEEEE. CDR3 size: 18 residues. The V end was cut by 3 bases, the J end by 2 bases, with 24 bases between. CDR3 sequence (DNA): TGTGCCAGCAGCTCTAGAGGCAGGGTATCACAACTCACCTACGAGCAGTACTTC. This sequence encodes CASSSRGRVSQLTYEQYF.

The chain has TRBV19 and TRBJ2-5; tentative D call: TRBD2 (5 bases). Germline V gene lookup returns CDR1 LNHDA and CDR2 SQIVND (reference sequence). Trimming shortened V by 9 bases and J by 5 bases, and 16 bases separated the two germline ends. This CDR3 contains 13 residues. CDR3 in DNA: TGTGCCAGAAACAGAGACCGAGGGGAGACCCAGTACTTC. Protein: CARNRDRGETQYF. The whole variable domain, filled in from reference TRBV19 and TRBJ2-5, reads DGGITQSPKYLFRKEGQNVTLSCEQNLNHDAMYWYRQDPGQGLRLIYYSQIVNDFQKGDIAEGYSVSREKKESFPLTVTSAQKNPTAFYLCARNRDRGETQYFGPGTRLLVL.

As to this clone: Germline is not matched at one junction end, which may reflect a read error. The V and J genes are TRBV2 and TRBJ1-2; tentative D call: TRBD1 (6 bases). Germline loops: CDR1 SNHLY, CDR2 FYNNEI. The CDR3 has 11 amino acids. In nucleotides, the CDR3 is TGTGCCAGCAGTGTTGATGGGGGCCCTCAGTTC. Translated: CASSVDGGPQF.

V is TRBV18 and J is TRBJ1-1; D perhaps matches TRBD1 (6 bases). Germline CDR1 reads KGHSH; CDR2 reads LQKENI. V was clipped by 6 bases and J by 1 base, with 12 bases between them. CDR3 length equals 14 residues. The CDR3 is CASSPGQRNTEAFF. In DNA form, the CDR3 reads TGTGCCAGCTCGCCGGGACAAAGGAACACTGAAGCTTTCTTT.

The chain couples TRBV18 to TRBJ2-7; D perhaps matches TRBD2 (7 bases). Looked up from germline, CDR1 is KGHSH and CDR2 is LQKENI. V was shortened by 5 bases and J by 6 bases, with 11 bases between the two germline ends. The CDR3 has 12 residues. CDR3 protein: CASSEGGGEQYV. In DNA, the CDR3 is TGTGCCAGCTCAGAGGGGGGGGGCGAGCAGTACGTC.

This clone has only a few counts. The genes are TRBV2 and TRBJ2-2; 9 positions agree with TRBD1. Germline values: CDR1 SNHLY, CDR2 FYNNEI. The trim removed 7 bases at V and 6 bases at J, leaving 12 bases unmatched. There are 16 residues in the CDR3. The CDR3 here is CASTPADRGMAGELFF. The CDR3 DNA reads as TGTGCCAGCACCCCTGCGGACAGGGGAATGGCCGGGGAGCTGTTTTTT.

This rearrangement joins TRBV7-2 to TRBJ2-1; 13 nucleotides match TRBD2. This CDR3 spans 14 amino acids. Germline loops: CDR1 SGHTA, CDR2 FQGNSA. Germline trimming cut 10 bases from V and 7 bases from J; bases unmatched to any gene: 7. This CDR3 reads CAILGLAGYNEQFF. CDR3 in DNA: TGTGCCATCTTGGGACTAGCGGGATATAATGAGCAGTTCTTC.

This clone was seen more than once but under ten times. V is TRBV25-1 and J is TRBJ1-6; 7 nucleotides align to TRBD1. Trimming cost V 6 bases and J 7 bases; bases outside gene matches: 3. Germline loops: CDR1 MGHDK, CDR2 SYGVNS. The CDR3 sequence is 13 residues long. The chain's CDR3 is CASRQGWNSPLHF. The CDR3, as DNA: TGTGCCAGCAGACAGGGGTGGAATTCACCCCTCCACTTT.

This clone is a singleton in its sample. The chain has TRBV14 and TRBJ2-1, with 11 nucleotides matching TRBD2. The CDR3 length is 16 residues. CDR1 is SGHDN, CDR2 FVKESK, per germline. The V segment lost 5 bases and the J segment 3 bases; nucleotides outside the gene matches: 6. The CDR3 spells CASSKTSGGFYNEQFF. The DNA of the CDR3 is TGTGCCAGCAGCAAAACTAGCGGGGGCTTCTACAATGAGCAGTTCTTC.

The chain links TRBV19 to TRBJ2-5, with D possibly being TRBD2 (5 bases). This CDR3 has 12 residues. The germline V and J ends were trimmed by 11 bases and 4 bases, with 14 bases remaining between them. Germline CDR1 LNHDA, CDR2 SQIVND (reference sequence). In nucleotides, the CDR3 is TGTGCCGGTACTCGAGAGGGAGAGACCCAGTACTTC. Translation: CAGTREGETQYF.

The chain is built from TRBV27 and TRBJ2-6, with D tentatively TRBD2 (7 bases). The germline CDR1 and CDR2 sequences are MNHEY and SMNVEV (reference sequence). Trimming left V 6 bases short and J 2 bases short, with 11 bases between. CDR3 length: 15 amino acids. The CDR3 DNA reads TGTGCCAGCAGCCAAGGGGGGGCTGGGGCCAACGTCCTGACTTTC. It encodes CASSQGGAGANVLTF.

The CDR3 DNA reads TGTGCCAGCAGTCGGGTTAACTATGGCTACACCTTC. Protein sequence: CASSRVNYGYTF. The chain links TRBV28 to TRBJ1-2; D ambiguous. Trimming left V 5 bases short and J 1 base short, with 5 bases between. Germline CDR1 reads MDHEN; CDR2 reads SYDVKM. The CDR3 runs 12 residues.

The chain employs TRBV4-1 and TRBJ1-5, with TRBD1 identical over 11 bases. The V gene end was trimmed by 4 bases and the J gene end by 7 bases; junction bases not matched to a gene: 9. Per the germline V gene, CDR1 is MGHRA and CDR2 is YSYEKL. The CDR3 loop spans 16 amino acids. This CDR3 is CASSPLGTGGTQPQHF. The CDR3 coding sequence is TGCGCCAGCAGCCCTCTCGGGACAGGGGGAACCCAGCCCCAGCATTTT.

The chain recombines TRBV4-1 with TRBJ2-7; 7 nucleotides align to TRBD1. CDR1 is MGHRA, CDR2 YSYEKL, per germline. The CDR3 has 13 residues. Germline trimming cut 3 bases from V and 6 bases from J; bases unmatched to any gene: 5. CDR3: CASSHNTGAEQYF. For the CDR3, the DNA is TGCGCCAGCAGCCACAACACAGGGGCCGAGCAGTACTTC.

CDR3 sequence reads: CARRDRGWQETQYF. The CDR3 DNA sequence: TGTGCCAGGAGGGACAGGGGATGGCAAGAGACCCAGTACTTC. The J gene is TRBJ2-5, the V gene TRBV10-3; 10 bases match TRBD1. Germline loops: CDR1 ENHRY, CDR2 SYGVKD. This CDR3 has 14 amino acids. The V segment lost 10 bases and the J segment 2 bases; nucleotides outside the gene matches: 7.

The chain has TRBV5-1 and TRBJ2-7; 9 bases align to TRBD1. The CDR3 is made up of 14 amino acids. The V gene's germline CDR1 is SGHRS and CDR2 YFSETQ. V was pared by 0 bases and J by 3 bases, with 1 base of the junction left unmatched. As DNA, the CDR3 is TGCGCCAGCAGCTTGGACAGGGGGCTCTACGAGCAGTACGTC. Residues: CASSLDRGLYEQYV.

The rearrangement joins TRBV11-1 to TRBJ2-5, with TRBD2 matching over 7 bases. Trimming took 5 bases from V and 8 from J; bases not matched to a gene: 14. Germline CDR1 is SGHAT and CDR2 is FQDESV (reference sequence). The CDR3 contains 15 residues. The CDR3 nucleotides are TGTGCCAGCAGCCTACTCCCCGGGACTAAGAATACCCAGTACTTC. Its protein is CASSLLPGTKNTQYF.

In DNA, the CDR3 is TGTGCCAGTAGTATGACAGTGGGATTCACAGATACGCAGTATTTT. Translating it yields CASSMTVGFTDTQYF. The rearrangement joins TRBV19 to TRBJ2-3; possible D gene TRBD1, 5 bases. The CDR3 runs 15 residues. Trimming took 3 bases from V and 2 from J, leaving 12 bases between them. Looked up from germline, CDR1 is LNHDA and CDR2 is SQIVND (reference sequence).